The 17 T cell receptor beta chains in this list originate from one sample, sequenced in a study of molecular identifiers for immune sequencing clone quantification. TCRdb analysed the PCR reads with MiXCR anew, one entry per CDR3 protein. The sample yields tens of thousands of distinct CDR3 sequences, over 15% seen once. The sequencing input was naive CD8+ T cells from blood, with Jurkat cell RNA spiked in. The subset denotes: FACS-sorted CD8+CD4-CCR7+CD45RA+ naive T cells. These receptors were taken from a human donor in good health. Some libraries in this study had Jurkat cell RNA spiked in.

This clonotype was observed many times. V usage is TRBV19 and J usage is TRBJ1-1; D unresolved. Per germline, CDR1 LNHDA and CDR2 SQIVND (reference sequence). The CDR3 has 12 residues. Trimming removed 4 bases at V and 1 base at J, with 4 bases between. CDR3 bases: TGTGCCAGTAGTAATAGGAACACTGAAGCTTTCTTT. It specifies CASSNRNTEAFF.

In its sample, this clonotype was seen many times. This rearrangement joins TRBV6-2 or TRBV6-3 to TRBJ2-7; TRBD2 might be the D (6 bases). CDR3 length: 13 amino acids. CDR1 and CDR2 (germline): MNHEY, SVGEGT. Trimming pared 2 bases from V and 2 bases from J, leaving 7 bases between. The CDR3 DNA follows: TGTGCCAGCAGTTACGCTAGCGCCTACGAGCAGTACTTC. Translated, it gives CASSYASAYEQYF.

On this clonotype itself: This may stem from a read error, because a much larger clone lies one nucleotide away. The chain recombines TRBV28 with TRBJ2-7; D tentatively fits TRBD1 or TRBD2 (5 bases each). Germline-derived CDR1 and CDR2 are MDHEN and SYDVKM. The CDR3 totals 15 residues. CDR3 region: CVSSPLGEGPYEQYF. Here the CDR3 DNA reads TGTGTCAGCAGTCCGCTGGGGGAAGGTCCCTACGAGCAGTACTTC.

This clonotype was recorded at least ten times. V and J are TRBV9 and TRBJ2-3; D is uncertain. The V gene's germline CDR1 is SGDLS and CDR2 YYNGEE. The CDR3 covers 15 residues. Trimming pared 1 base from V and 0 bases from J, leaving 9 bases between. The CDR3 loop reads CASSVSGSSTDTQYF. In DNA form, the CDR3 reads TGTGCCAGCAGCGTATCTGGATCTAGCACAGATACGCAGTATTTT.

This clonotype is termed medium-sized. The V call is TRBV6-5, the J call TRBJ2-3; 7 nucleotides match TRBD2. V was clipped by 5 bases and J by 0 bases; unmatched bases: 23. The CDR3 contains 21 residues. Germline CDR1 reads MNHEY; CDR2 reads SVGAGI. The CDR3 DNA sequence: TGTGCCAGCAGTCAATCAAATCGGGACTACACCCTGAGAACTAGCACAGATACGCAGTATTTT. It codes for CASSQSNRDYTLRTSTDTQYF.

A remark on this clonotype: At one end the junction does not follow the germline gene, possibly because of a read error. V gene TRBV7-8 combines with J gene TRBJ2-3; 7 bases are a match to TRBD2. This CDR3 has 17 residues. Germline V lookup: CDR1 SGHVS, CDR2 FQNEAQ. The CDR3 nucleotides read TGTGCCAGCAACTTAGGCAGGGCGGGAGCCCCACCAGATACGCAGTATTTT. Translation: CASNLGRAGAPPDTQYF.

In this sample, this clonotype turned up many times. CDR3 residues: CSARERTSGRGEQFF. As DNA, the CDR3 is TGCAGTGCTAGAGAGCGGACTAGCGGGAGGGGTGAGCAGTTCTTC. The chain joins TRBV20-1 to TRBJ2-1; 15 bases map to TRBD2. V trimming: 0 bases; J trimming: 9 bases; junction bases outside the gene matches: 3. The CDR3 totals 15 residues. The germline V gene has CDR1 DFQATT and CDR2 SNEGSKA (reference sequence).

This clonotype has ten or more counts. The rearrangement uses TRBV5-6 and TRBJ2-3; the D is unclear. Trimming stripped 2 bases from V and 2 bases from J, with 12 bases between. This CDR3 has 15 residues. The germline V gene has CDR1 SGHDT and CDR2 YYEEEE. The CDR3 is CASSLGLPNTDTQYF. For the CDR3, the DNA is TGTGCCAGCAGCTTAGGGCTCCCAAACACAGATACGCAGTATTTT.

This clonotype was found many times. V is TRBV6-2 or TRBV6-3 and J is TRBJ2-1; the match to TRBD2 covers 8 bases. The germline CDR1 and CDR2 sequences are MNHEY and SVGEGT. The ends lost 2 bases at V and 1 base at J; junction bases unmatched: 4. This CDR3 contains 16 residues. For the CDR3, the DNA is TGTGCCAGCAGTTACGAGAGCGGGGGATCCTACAATGAGCAGTTCTTC. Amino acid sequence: CASSYESGGSYNEQFF.

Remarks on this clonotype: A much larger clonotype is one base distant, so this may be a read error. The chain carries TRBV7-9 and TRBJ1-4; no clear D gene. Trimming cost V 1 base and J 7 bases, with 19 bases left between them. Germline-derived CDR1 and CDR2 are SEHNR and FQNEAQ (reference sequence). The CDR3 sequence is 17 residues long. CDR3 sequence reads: CASSLEGRALGAEKLFF. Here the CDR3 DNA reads TGTGCCAGCAGCTTAGAAGGCCGGGCCTTAGGTGCTGAAAAACTGTTTTTT.

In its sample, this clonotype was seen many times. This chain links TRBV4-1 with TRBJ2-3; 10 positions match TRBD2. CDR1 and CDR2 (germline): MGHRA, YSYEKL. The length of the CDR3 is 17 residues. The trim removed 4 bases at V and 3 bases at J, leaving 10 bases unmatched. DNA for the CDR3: TGCGCCAGCAGCCGAGCCTCTAGCGGGAGAGGGACAGATACGCAGTATTTT. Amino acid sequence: CASSRASSGRGTDTQYF.

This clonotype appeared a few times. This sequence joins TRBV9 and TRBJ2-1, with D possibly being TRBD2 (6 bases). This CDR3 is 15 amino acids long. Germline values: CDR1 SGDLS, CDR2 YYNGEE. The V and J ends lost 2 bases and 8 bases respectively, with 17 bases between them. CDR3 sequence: CASSVYRRGKDEQFF. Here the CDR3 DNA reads TGTGCCAGCAGCGTCTACCGTCGCGGGAAGGATGAGCAGTTCTTC.

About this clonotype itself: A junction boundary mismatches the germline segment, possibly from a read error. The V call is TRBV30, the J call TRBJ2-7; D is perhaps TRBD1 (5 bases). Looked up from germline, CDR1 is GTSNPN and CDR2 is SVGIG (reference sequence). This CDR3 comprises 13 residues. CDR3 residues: CAWGVDSSYEQYF. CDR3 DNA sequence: TGTGCCTGGGGTGTCGACAGCTCCTACGAGCAGTACTTC. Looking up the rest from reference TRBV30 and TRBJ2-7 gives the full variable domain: SQTIHQWPATLVQPVGSPLSLECTVEGTSNPNLYWYRQAAGRGLQLLFYSVGIGQISSEVPQNLSASRPQDRQFILSSKKLLLSDSGFYLCAWGVDSSYEQYFGPGTRLTVT.

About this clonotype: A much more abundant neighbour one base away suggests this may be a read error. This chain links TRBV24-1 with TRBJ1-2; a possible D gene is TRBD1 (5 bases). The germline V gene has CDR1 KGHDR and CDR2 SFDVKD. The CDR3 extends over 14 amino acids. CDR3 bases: TGTGCCGCCAGTGATTTGCAGGGTTCCTATGGCTACACCTTC. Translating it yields CAASDLQGSYGYTF.

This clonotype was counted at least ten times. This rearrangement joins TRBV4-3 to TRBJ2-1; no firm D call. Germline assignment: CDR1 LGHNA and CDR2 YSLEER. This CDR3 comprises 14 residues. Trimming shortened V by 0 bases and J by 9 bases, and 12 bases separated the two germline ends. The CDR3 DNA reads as TGCGCCAGCAGCCAAGATCGGACCGACCCTGAGCAGTTCTTC. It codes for CASSQDRTDPEQFF.

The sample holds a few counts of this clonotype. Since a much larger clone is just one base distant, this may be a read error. The CDR3 spells CASSPRTVSGNTF. The CDR3 nucleotides are TGTGCCAGTAGTCCCCGGACAGTTTCGGGCAACACCTTC. The genes are TRBV19 and TRBJ1-2, with D maybe TRBD1 (6 bases). Germline loops: CDR1 LNHDA, CDR2 SQIVND (reference sequence). The V end was cut by 5 bases, the J end by 12 bases, with 19 bases between. There are 13 residues in the CDR3.

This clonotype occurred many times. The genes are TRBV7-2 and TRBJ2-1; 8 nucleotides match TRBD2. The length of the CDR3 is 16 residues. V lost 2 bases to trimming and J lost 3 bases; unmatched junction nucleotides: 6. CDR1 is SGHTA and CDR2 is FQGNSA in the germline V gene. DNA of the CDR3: TGTGCCAGCAGCTTAACGGGAGGGCCGGGCTACAATGAGCAGTTCTTC. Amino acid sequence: CASSLTGGPGYNEQFF.